Presented here are 23 T cell receptor beta chains from one specimen sequenced in a study of blood T cell repertoires in COVID-19. TCRdb keeps only in-frame clones here, not all; method: immunoSEQ multiplex PCR. This table holds 250,000 to 300,000 clones, 85% to 90% found once. Sequencing used peripheral blood. These TCRs come from a woman in her forties or fifties with COVID-19, enrolled during active disease.

The V gene is TRBV10-3, the J gene TRBJ2-3, with 7 bases matching TRBD2. Per the germline V gene, CDR1 is ENHRY and CDR2 is SYGVKD. The CDR3 has 15 residues. V dropped 3 bases and J dropped 2; count of bases not matched to a gene: 5. CDR3 loop: CAISDQGGLTDTQYF. CDR3 coding DNA: TGTGCCATCAGTGATCAGGGAGGGCTCACAGATACGCAGTATTTT.

The V and J genes are TRBV3-1 (or the pseudogene TRBV3-2) and TRBJ1-1; no clear D. The CDR3 runs 13 residues. V dropped 0 bases and J dropped 11 bases, with 13 bases sitting between them. Germline values: CDR1 LGHDT, CDR2 YNNKEL (reference sequence). For the CDR3, the DNA is TGTGCCAGCAGCCAAGATCTTCGAGGATTTGCTTTCTTT. It is translated as CASSQDLRGFAFF.

V usage is TRBV11-3 and J usage is TRBJ1-1; 7 bases are a match to TRBD1. The CDR3 covers 18 residues. Germline V gene lookup returns CDR1 SGHNT and CDR2 YENEEA. The V gene end was trimmed by 1 base and the J gene end by 4 bases; junction bases not matched to a gene: 15. CDR3 bases: TGTGCCAGCAGCTTAGGCGCACGGACGGGACAGTCATTCACTGAAGCTTTCTTT. It specifies CASSLGARTGQSFTEAFF.

The V gene is TRBV13, the J gene TRBJ2-7; 12 nucleotides align to TRBD1. Unmatched junction bases numbered 6, after V lost 5 bases and J lost 7 bases. Germline assignment: CDR1 PRHDT and CDR2 FYEKMQ (reference sequence). This CDR3 is built from 14 residues. CDR3 nucleotide sequence: TGTGCCAGCAGCAAGGGACAGGGGGCGGATGAGCAGTACTTC. Residues: CASSKGQGADEQYF.

V gene TRBV6-5 combines with J gene TRBJ1-5; 7 bases align to TRBD1. Trimming removed 6 bases from V and 1 base from J; junction bases left unmatched: 3. CDR1 MNHEY and CDR2 SVGAGI come from the germline V gene. This CDR3 comprises 14 residues. The CDR3 loop reads CASSQTGSNQPQHF. As DNA, the CDR3 is TGTGCCAGCAGCCAGACAGGGAGCAATCAGCCCCAGCATTTT.

The chain combines TRBV7-9 with TRBJ2-3; D is possibly TRBD2 (6 bases). V lost 5 bases, J lost 0 bases, and 12 bases lay in between. The CDR3 consists of 15 residues. Germline V gene sequence: CDR1 SEHNR, CDR2 FQNEAQ (reference sequence). The CDR3 reads CASSERRGSTDTQYF. Here the CDR3 DNA reads TGTGCCAGCAGCGAGAGGAGGGGCAGCACAGATACGCAGTATTTT.

The chain uses TRBV5-1 and TRBJ2-1; possibly TRBD2 for D (6 bases). Germline V gene data show CDR1 as SGHRS and CDR2 as YFSETQ. The ends were cut back, 2 bases at V and 2 bases at J, with 11 bases in the middle. The CDR3 loop spans 15 amino acids. The CDR3 DNA follows: TGCGCCAGCAGCTTAAGGGACTTCGCCTACAATGAGCAGTTCTTC. Its protein is CASSLRDFAYNEQFF.

The rearrangement joins TRBV2 to TRBJ2-5, with TRBD1 matching over 7 bases. The CDR3 has 15 amino acids. The germline gives CDR1 SNHLY, CDR2 FYNNEI. V lost 4 bases to trimming and J lost 5 bases; unmatched junction nucleotides: 10. The DNA for the CDR3 is TGTGCCAGCAGTGCGCCTCATACAGGGGAGGAGACCCAGTACTTC. Its protein product is CASSAPHTGEETQYF. Based on the CDR3 plus reference TRBV2 and TRBJ2-5, the full variable domain is EPEVTQTPSHQVTQMGQEVILRCVPISNHLYFYWYRQILGQKVEFLVSFYNNEISEKSEIFDDQFSVERPDGSNFTLKIRSTKLEDSAMYFCASSAPHTGEETQYFGPGTRLLVL.

The CDR3 DNA is TGCGCCAGCAGCGGACAGACAAGCTCCTACAATGAGCAGTTCTTC. This sequence encodes CASSGQTSSYNEQFF. The chain carries TRBV10-1 and TRBJ2-1, with D perhaps matching TRBD1 (6 bases). Per the germline V gene, CDR1 is WNHNN and CDR2 is SYGVQD (reference sequence). CDR3 length equals 15 residues. V lost 6 bases to trimming and J lost 0 bases, with 12 bases between them.

The chain links TRBV7-2 to TRBJ1-2, with 10 bases that match TRBD1. This CDR3 region has 13 residues. The junction had 2 bases not matched to a gene; V was cut back by 5 bases and J by 5 bases. Germline CDR1 is SGHTA and CDR2 is FQGNSA. CDR3: CASSRDRGYGYTF. CDR3 coding DNA: TGTGCCAGCAGCCGGGACAGGGGTTATGGCTACACCTTC.

The chain couples TRBV7-8 to TRBJ1-1, with D perhaps matching TRBD1 (6 bases). Germline V lookup: CDR1 SGHVS, CDR2 FQNEAQ. The CDR3 consists of 15 residues. V gave up 2 bases and J gave up 1 base, with 11 bases separating them. In nucleotides, the CDR3 is TGTGCCAGCAGCTTACAGGGGTTATCGAACACTGAAGCTTTCTTT. Residues: CASSLQGLSNTEAFF.

The genes are TRBV6-5 and TRBJ2-1, with D possibly matching TRBD1 (5 bases). Germline CDR1 and CDR2: MNHEY and SVGAGI. The CDR3 has 12 amino acids. V lost 8 bases and J lost 3, with 8 bases in between. DNA of the CDR3: TGTGCCAGCGCCGACAGCTACAATGAGCAGTTCTTC. It is translated as CASADSYNEQFF.

The V call is TRBV9, the J call TRBJ2-3; 11 bases are a match to TRBD2. This CDR3 contains 17 residues. Germline-derived CDR1 and CDR2 are SGDLS and YYNGEE. V was pared by 0 bases and J by 5 bases, with 8 bases of the junction left unmatched. The CDR3 nucleotides are TGTGCCAGCAGCGTAGCACTAGCGGGAGATCTTTTAGATACGCAGTATTTT. This translates into CASSVALAGDLLDTQYF.

This chain uses TRBV3-1 (or the pseudogene TRBV3-2) with TRBJ1-3; D may be TRBD1 (5 bases). Trimming removed 5 bases at V and 2 bases at J, with 10 bases between. The CDR3 contains 14 residues. Looked up from germline, CDR1 is LGHDT and CDR2 is YNNKEL (reference sequence). CDR3 coding DNA: TGTGCCAGCAGCTTTCTGGGGCCTGGAAACACCATATATTTT. Protein: CASSFLGPGNTIYF.

The CDR3 is CAISETVSYGYTF. CDR3 coding DNA: TGTGCCATCAGTGAGACAGTGAGCTATGGCTACACCTTC. This chain uses TRBV10-3 with TRBJ1-2; D not resolved. Deletions cut 2 bases from V and 4 bases from J, with 8 bases between. The length of the CDR3 is 13 residues. Per germline, CDR1 ENHRY and CDR2 SYGVKD.

CDR3 DNA sequence: TGTGCCAGCAGCTTAGTGGCAGGGGACGTCACCGGGGAGCTGTTTTTT. Encoded protein: CASSLVAGDVTGELFF. This chain uses TRBV7-7 with TRBJ2-2; tentative D call: TRBD1 (6 bases). Trimming removed 1 base at V and 4 bases at J, with 13 bases between. The CDR3 runs 16 residues. Germline V gene lookup returns CDR1 SSHAT and CDR2 FNYEAQ (reference sequence).

The rearrangement links TRBV7-2 to TRBJ2-1; 7 positions match TRBD1. This CDR3 has 13 residues. Trimming removed 9 bases from V and 4 bases from J; junction bases left unmatched: 6. The germline V gene has CDR1 SGHTA and CDR2 FQGNSA. In DNA form, the CDR3 reads TGTGCCAGTTCCGGACAGGCTTACAATGAGCAGTTCTTC. Translated, it gives CASSGQAYNEQFF. The complete variable domain, with remaining parts taken from reference TRBV7-2 and TRBJ2-1, reads GAGVSQSPSNKVTEKGKDVELRCDPISGHTALYWYRQSLGQGLEFLIYFQGNSAPDKSGLPSDRFSAERTGGSVSTLTIQRTQQEDSAVYLCASSGQAYNEQFFGPGTRLTVL.

The CDR3 region has the DNA TGTGCCAGCAGTTTCAACTTCTTAAACAGGGGGGGTCTGCACTATGGCTACACCTTC. Residues: CASSFNFLNRGGLHYGYTF. The chain joins TRBV28 to TRBJ1-2, with 8 nucleotides matching TRBD1. Trimming took 3 bases from V and 3 from J; bases not matched to a gene: 18. CDR1 and CDR2 (germline): MDHEN, SYDVKM. This CDR3 comprises 19 residues.

The chain uses TRBV10-3 and TRBJ2-3, with 7 bases fitting TRBD2. J lost 1 base, V lost 6 bases, and 4 bases had no gene match. CDR3 length: 14 amino acids. Looked up from germline, CDR1 is ENHRY and CDR2 is SYGVKD. CDR3 sequence reads: CAIRRGGGTDTQYF. The DNA for the CDR3 is TGTGCCATCAGGAGGGGAGGGGGCACAGATACGCAGTATTTT.

V gene TRBV5-5 combines with J gene TRBJ2-1; 8 bases agree with TRBD1. The CDR3 sequence is 17 residues long. Germline CDR1 and CDR2: SGHKS and YYEKEE (reference sequence). With 3 bases clipped from V and 6 bases from J, the junction kept 14 bases outside the gene matches. The CDR3, as DNA: TGTGCCAGCAGCTCGGTTCTCGTGACAGGGGTTGGCAATGAGCAGTTCTTC. This gives the protein CASSSVLVTGVGNEQFF. The whole variable domain, filled in from reference TRBV5-5 and TRBJ2-1, reads DAGVTQSPTHLIKTRGQQVTLRCSPISGHKSVSWYQQVLGQGPQFIFQYYEKEERGRGNFPDRFSARQFPNYSSELNVNALLLGDSALYLCASSSVLVTGVGNEQFFGPGTRLTVL.

This sequence joins TRBV28 and TRBJ2-1, with 7 positions matching TRBD2. The CDR3 is 15 amino acids. V shed 2 bases, J shed 6 bases, and the junction held 7 bases outside the gene matches. The germline gives CDR1 MDHEN, CDR2 SYDVKM. The CDR3 region is CASSLSGRAPNEQFF. As DNA, the CDR3 is TGTGCCAGCAGTTTAAGTGGGAGGGCCCCCAATGAGCAGTTCTTC. The entire variable domain, with the rest obtained from reference TRBV28 and TRBJ2-1, is as follows: DVKVTQSSRYLVKRTGEKVFLECVQDMDHENMFWYRQDPGLGLRLIYFSYDVKMKEKGDIPEGYSVSREKKERFSLILESASTNQTSMYLCASSLSGRAPNEQFFGPGTRLTVL.

This clone was seen more than once but under ten times. The V call is TRBV25-1, the J call TRBJ1-1; 7 bases match TRBD1. CDR3 length: 14 residues. Germline CDR1 and CDR2: MGHDK and SYGVNS. V lost 6 bases and J lost 0; bases outside the gene matches: 4. The DNA for the CDR3 is TGTGCCAGCAGCAAGGGACAGATGAACACTGAAGCTTTCTTT. This encodes CASSKGQMNTEAFF.

The rearrangement links TRBV9 to TRBJ1-1; TRBD1 matches 7 bases. Germline V CDR1 and CDR2: SGDLS, YYNGEE. The CDR3 has 17 amino acids. V dropped 3 bases and J dropped 1; count of bases not matched to a gene: 12. The CDR3 here is CASSGIMTGHRNTEAFF. Written as DNA, the CDR3 is TGTGCCAGCAGCGGGATAATGACAGGGCACAGGAACACTGAAGCTTTCTTT.